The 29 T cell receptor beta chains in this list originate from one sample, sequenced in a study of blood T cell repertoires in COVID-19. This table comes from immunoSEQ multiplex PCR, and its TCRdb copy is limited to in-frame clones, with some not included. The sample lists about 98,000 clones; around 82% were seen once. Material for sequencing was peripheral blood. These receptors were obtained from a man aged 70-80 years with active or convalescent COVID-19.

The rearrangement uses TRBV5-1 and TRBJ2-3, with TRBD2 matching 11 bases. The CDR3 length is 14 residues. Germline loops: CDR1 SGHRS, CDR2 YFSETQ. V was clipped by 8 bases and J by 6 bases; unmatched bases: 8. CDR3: CASSSGGIRDTQYF. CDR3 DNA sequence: TGCGCCAGTTCTAGCGGGGGGATTCGGGATACGCAGTATTTT.

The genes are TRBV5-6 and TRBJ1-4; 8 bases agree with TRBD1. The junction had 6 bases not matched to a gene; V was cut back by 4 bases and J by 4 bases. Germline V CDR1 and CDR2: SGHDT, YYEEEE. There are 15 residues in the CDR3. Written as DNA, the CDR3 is TGTGCCAGCAGCCTCCGGGACAGGAATAATGAAAAACTGTTTTTT. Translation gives CASSLRDRNNEKLFF.

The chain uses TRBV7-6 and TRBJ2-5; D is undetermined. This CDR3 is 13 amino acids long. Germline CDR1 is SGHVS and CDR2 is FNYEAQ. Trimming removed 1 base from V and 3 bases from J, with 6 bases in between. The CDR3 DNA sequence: TGTGCCAGCAGCTTAGGGAGAAAAGAGACCCAGTACTTC. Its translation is CASSLGRKETQYF.

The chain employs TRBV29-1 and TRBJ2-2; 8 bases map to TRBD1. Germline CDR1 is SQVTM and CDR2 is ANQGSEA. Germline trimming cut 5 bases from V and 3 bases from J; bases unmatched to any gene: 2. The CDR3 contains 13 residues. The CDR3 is CSVRTGYTGELFF. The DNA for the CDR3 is TGCAGCGTTAGGACAGGGTACACCGGGGAGCTGTTTTTT.

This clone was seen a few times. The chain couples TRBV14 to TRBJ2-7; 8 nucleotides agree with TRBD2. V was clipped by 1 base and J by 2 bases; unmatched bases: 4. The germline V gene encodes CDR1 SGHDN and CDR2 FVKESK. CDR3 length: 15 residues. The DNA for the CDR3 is TGTGCCAGCAGCCAAGGTGCAGCGGGGGCCTACGAGCAGTACTTC. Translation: CASSQGAAGAYEQYF.

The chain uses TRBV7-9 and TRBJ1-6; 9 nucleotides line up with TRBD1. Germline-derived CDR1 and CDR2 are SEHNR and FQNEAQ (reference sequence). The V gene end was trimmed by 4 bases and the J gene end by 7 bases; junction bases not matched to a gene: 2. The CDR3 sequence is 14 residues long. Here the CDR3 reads CASSSGTGNSPLHF. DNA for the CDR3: TGTGCCAGCAGCTCCGGGACAGGGAATTCACCCCTCCACTTT.

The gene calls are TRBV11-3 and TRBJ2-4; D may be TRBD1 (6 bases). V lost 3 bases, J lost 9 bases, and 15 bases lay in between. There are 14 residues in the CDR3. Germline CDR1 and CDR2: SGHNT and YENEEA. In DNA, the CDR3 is TGTGCCAGCAGCTTGTGGGGGCTCTTATCCATTCAGTACTTC. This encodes CASSLWGLLSIQYF.

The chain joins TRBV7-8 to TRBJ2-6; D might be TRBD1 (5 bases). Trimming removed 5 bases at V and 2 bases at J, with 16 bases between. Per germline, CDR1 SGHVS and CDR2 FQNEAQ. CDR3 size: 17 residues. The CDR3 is CASSARVGFAGANVLTF. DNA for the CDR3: TGTGCCAGCAGCGCCAGGGTGGGGTTCGCTGGGGCCAACGTCCTGACTTTC.

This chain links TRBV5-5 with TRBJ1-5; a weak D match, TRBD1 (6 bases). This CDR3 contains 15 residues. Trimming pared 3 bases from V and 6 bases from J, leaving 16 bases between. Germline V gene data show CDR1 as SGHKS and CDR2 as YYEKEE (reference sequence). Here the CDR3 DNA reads TGTGCCAGCAGCTCAAGACCGGACAGTGCTCAGCCCCAGCATTTT. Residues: CASSSRPDSAQPQHF.

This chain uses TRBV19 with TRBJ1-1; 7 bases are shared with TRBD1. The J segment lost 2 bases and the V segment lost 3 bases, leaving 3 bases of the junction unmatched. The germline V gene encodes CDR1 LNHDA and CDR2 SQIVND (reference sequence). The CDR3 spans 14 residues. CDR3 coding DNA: TGTGCCAGTAGTATTCGGGACAGTAACACTGAAGCTTTCTTT. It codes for CASSIRDSNTEAFF.

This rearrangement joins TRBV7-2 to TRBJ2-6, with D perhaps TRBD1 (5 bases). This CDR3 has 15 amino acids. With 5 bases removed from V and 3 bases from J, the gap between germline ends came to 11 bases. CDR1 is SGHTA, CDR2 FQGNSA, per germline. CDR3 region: CASSRQGDGANVLTF. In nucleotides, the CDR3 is TGTGCCAGCAGCCGTCAGGGCGATGGGGCCAACGTCCTGACTTTC.

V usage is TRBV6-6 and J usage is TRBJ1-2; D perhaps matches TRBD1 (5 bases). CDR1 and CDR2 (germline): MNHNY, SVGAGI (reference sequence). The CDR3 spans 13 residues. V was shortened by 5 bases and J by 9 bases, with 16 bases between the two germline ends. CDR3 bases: TGTGCCAGCAGTCCGCTCCCGGGGGATAGCTACACCTTC. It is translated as CASSPLPGDSYTF.

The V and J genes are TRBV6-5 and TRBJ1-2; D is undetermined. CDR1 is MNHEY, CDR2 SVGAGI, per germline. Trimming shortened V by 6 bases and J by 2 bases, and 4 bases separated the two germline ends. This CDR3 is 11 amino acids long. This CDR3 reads CASRQNYGYTF. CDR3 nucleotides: TGTGCCAGCAGACAAAACTATGGCTACACCTTC.

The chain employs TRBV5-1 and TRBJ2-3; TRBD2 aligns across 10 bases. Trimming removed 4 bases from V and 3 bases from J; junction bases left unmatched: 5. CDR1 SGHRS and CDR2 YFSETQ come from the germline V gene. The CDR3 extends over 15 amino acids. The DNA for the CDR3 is TGCGCCAGCAGCCGCAGCGGGGGGGAGACAGATACGCAGTATTTT. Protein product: CASSRSGGETDTQYF.

The CDR3 loop reads CAWSWGQGEETQYF. The CDR3 DNA reads TGTGCCTGGAGCTGGGGGCAGGGGGAAGAGACCCAGTACTTC. This sequence joins TRBV30 and TRBJ2-5, with TRBD1 matching over 7 bases. The CDR3 runs to 14 residues. The V segment lost 3 bases and the J segment 3 bases; nucleotides outside the gene matches: 7. The germline V gene encodes CDR1 GTSNPN and CDR2 SVGIG (reference sequence).

CDR3 amino acids: CASSFRRSSGNTIYF. CDR3 in DNA: TGTGCCAGCAGCTTTAGGCGGAGCTCTGGAAACACCATATATTTT. This chain joins TRBV5-8 and TRBJ1-3; D is unclear. The CDR3 is 15 amino acids. Germline V gene data show CDR1 as SGHTS and CDR2 as YDEGEE. V gave up 2 bases and J gave up 0 bases, with 9 bases separating them.

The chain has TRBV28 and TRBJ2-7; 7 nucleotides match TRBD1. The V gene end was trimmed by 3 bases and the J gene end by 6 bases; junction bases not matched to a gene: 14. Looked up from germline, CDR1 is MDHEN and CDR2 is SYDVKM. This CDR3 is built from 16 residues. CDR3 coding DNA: TGTGCCAGCAGTTTCGAAGGGGGCGACTCCTGGGGCGAGCAGTACTTC. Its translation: CASSFEGGDSWGEQYF. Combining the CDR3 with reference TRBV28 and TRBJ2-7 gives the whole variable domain DVKVTQSSRYLVKRTGEKVFLECVQDMDHENMFWYRQDPGLGLRLIYFSYDVKMKEKGDIPEGYSVSREKKERFSLILESASTNQTSMYLCASSFEGGDSWGEQYFGPGTRLTVT.

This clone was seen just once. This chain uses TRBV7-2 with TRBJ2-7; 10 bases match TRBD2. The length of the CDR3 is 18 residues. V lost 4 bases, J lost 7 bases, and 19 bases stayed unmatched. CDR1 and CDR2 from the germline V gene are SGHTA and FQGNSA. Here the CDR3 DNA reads TGTGCCAGCAGCTGGGGCCTAGCGGGGGCCTCCTCCCAGGGGGAGCAGTACTTC. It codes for CASSWGLAGASSQGEQYF.

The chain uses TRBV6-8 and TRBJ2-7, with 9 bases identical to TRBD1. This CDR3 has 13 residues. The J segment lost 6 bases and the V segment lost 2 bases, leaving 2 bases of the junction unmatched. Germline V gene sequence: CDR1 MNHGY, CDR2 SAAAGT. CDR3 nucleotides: TGTGCCAGCAGTTACCACAGGGGGCGCGAGCAGTACTTC. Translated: CASSYHRGREQYF.

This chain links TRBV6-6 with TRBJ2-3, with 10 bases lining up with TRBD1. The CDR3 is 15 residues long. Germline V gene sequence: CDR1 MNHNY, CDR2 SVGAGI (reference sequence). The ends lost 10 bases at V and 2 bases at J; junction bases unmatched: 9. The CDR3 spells CATKDRGIVTDTQYF. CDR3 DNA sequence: TGTGCCACCAAGGACAGGGGGATAGTCACAGATACGCAGTATTTT.

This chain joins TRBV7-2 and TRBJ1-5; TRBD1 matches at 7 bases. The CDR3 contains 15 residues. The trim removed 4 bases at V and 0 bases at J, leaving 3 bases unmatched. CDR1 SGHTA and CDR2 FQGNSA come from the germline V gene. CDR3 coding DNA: TGTGCCAGCAGCTGGGACAGTAATAGCAATCAGCCCCAGCATTTT. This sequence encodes CASSWDSNSNQPQHF.

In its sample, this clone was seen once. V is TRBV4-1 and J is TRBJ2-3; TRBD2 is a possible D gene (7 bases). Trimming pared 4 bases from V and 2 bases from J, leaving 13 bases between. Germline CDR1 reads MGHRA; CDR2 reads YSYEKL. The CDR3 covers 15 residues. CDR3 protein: CASSLAGATTDTQYF. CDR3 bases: TGCGCCAGCAGCCTCGCGGGGGCTACCACAGATACGCAGTATTTT.

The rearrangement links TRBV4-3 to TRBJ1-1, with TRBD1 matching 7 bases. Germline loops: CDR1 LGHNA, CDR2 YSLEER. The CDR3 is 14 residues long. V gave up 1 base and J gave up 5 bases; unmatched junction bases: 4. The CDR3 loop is CASSQATRGTEAFF. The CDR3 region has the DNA TGCGCCAGCAGCCAAGCGACCAGGGGGACTGAAGCTTTCTTT.

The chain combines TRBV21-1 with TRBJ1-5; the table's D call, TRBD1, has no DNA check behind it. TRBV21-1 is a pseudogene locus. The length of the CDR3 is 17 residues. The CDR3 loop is CASSKRKGQGARQPQHF. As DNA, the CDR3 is TGTGCCAGCAGCAAAAGGAAGGGACAGGGGGCCAGGCAGCCCCAGCATTTT.

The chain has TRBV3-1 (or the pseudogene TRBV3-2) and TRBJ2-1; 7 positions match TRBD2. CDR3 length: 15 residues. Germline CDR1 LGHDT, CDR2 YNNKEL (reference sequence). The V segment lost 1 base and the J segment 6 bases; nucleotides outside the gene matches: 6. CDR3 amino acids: CASSQGTGGGNEQFF. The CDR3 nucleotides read TGTGCCAGCAGCCAAGGAACTGGGGGGGGCAATGAGCAGTTCTTC.

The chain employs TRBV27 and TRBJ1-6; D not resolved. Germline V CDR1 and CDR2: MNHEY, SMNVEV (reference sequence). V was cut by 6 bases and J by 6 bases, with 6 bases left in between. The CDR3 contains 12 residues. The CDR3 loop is CASRLINSPLHF. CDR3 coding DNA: TGTGCCAGCAGACTGATTAATTCACCCCTCCACTTT.

The CDR3 bases are TGTGCCAGTAATGACAGGACTAGCTCTGGGGCCAACGTCCTGACTTTC. Its protein is CASNDRTSSGANVLTF. The chain has TRBV19 and TRBJ2-6; tentatively, D is TRBD2 (7 bases). With 7 bases removed from V and 0 bases from J, the gap between germline ends came to 13 bases. CDR3 length: 16 amino acids. CDR1 and CDR2 from the germline V gene are LNHDA and SQIVND (reference sequence).

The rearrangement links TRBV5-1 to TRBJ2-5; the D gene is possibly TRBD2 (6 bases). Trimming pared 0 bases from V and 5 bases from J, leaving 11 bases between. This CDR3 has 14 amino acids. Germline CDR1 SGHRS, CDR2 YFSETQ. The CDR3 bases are TGCGCCAGCAGCTTGGGGGACTCCCGGGAGACCCAGTACTTC. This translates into CASSLGDSRETQYF.

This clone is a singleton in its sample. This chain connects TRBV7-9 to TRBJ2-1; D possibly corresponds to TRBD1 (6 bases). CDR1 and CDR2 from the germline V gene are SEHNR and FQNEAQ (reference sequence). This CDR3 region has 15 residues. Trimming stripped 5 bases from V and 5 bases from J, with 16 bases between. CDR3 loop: CASSLVAGQHNEQFF. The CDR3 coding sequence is TGTGCCAGCAGCCTAGTGGCAGGACAGCACAATGAGCAGTTCTTC.